Listed here are 31 T cell receptor beta chains from one sample, sequenced in a study of CD8+ T cells in alopecia areata. Sample treatment: oral pan-JAK inhibitor, 5-10 mg twice daily. After isolation, RNA underwent reverse transcription to generate cDNA as the sequencing template. TCRdb's table, derived via immunoSEQ multiplex PCR, lists solely in-frame clones and lacks some. The repertoire has approximately 200,000 clones, roughly 50% of them found once; the top ten carry 5.5% to 6%. Here the sequenced sample was CD4+ T cells sorted from blood, taken at week 24, from a patient treated with tofacitinib. All receptors come from a human donor with alopecia areata.

This chain links TRBV7-9 with TRBJ2-1; 14 nucleotides match TRBD2. This CDR3 comprises 16 residues. Trimming at V came to 4 bases and at J to 6 bases, leaving 5 bases not matched to a gene. The V gene's germline CDR1 is SEHNR and CDR2 FQNEAQ (reference sequence). CDR3 sequence (DNA): TGTGCCAGCAGCTCGGGGACTAGCGGGAGCTCCAATGAGCAGTTCTTC. It yields the protein CASSSGTSGSSNEQFF.

This rearrangement joins TRBV5-1 to TRBJ2-7; D is unresolved. The CDR3 length is 13 residues. Germline assignment: CDR1 SGHRS and CDR2 YFSETQ. V shed 0 bases and J shed 0 bases, with 4 bases lying between them. CDR3 DNA: TGCGCCAGCAGCTTGGCAGTCTCCTACGAGCAGTACTTC. Residues: CASSLAVSYEQYF.

The table lists this clone with a few counts. This sequence joins TRBV18 and TRBJ2-3, with TRBD1 identical over 10 bases. CDR1 is KGHSH and CDR2 is LQKENI in the germline V gene. After removal of 4 bases from V and 1 base from J, the junction contained 14 bases not matched to a gene. The CDR3 is made up of 19 amino acids. Written as DNA, the CDR3 is TGTGCCAGCTCACTCTCGGGACAGGGGATACCCGGGGGCACAGATACGCAGTATTTT. This translates into CASSLSGQGIPGGTDTQYF. The full variable domain, rest sourced from reference TRBV18 and TRBJ2-3, is NAGVMQNPRHLVRRRGQEARLRCSPMKGHSHVYWYRQLPEEGLKFMVYLQKENIIDESGMPKERFSAEFPKEGPSILRIQQVVRGDSAAYFCASSLSGQGIPGGTDTQYFGPGTRLTVL.

The J gene is TRBJ1-2, the V gene TRBV25-1; D gene unclear. V shed 4 bases and J shed 3 bases, with 15 bases lying between them. This CDR3 has 15 residues. Germline assignment: CDR1 MGHDK and CDR2 SYGVNS. In nucleotides, the CDR3 is TGTGCCAGCAGTGTACCGGGCGCCAAATACTATGGCTACACCTTC. Amino acids: CASSVPGAKYYGYTF.

This chain connects TRBV5-7 to TRBJ1-1; D gene unclear. TRBV5-7 is sorted into the ORF group, with uncertain function. The V gene lost 3 bases and the J gene lost 8 bases, with 17 bases spanning the gap. The CDR3 has 14 amino acids. CDR3 coding DNA: TGTGCCAGCAGCTGCGCGGGAGCGGATCAGGAAGCTTTCTTT. Amino acids: CASSCAGADQEAFF.

This chain uses TRBV7-8 with TRBJ1-2, with 8 positions matching TRBD1. The CDR3 is made up of 14 amino acids. Germline CDR1 is SGHVS and CDR2 is FQNEAQ. J gave up 6 bases and V 5 bases, and 8 bases lay outside the gene matches. Here the CDR3 reads CASSPLTDRDGYTF. DNA of the CDR3: TGTGCCAGCAGCCCGCTTACGGACAGGGATGGCTACACCTTC.

Concerning this clone: Other DNA sequences of this sample code for an identical CDR3. The chain carries TRBV7-9 and TRBJ2-1; no firm D call. In germline, CDR1 is SEHNR, CDR2 FQNEAQ (reference sequence). Trimming stripped 1 base from V and 10 bases from J, with 8 bases between. CDR3 size: 12 residues. The CDR3 DNA reads TGTGCCAGCAGCTTAGATGGTGGGGAGCAGTTCTTC. Translating it yields CASSLDGGEQFF.

This clone was recorded many times. This chain connects TRBV7-9 to TRBJ2-1; TRBD2 matches at 10 bases. Unmatched junction bases numbered 12, after V lost 9 bases and J lost 7 bases. Germline V gene data show CDR1 as SEHNR and CDR2 as FQNEAQ (reference sequence). The CDR3 totals 15 residues. CDR3 sequence: CASSSGGSTGNEQFF. In nucleotides, the CDR3 is TGTGCCAGTTCTAGCGGGGGCTCTACAGGGAATGAGCAGTTCTTC. Together with reference TRBV7-9 and TRBJ2-1, the CDR3 gives the full variable domain: DTGVSQNPRHKITKRGQNVTFRCDPISEHNRLYWYRQTLGQGPEFLTYFQNEAQLEKSRLLSDRFSAERPKGSFSTLEIQRTEQGDSAMYLCASSSGGSTGNEQFFGPGTRLTVL.

V usage is TRBV7-9 and J usage is TRBJ2-1, with D perhaps matching TRBD1 or TRBD2 (5 bases each). The germline V gene encodes CDR1 SEHNR and CDR2 FQNEAQ (reference sequence). V was clipped by 5 bases and J by 10 bases, with 15 bases between them. This CDR3 has 13 residues. The CDR3 nucleotides are TGTGCCAGCAGCCCCCGGGGCCAGCGGGAGCAGTTCTTC. Its protein is CASSPRGQREQFF.

The chain is built from TRBV29-1 and TRBJ2-1, with 10 bases aligning to TRBD1. From germline, CDR1 is SQVTM and CDR2 ANQGSEA. Unmatched junction bases numbered 7, after V lost 4 bases and J lost 4 bases. The CDR3 has 15 residues. CDR3 region: CSVGTGGFRYNEQFF. The CDR3 DNA follows: TGCAGCGTTGGGACAGGGGGGTTTCGGTACAATGAGCAGTTCTTC.

This clone has a handful of counts. The rearrangement joins TRBV5-6 to TRBJ2-5; no firm D call. The length of the CDR3 is 16 residues. Deletions cut 0 bases from V and 2 bases from J, with 14 bases between. CDR1 and CDR2 from the germline V gene are SGHDT and YYEEEE. Here the CDR3 reads CASSLVGSINQETQYF. Written as DNA, the CDR3 is TGTGCCAGCAGCTTGGTCGGCAGTATCAATCAAGAGACCCAGTACTTC.

The CDR3 DNA follows: TGTGCCAGCAGCCAAGAGTACGAGCAGTACTTC. Residues: CASSQEYEQYF. This chain links TRBV7-2 with TRBJ2-7, with D uncertain. V was clipped by 5 bases and J by 4 bases, with 6 bases between them. The CDR3 spans 11 residues. The germline V gene has CDR1 SGHTA and CDR2 FQGNSA.

This clone is a singleton in its sample. This chain uses TRBV5-1 with TRBJ2-5, with no clear D. The CDR3 loop spans 13 amino acids. Trimming took 3 bases from V and 2 from J, leaving 8 bases between them. Germline V gene lookup returns CDR1 SGHRS and CDR2 YFSETQ. CDR3 loop: CASSYSEQETQYF. The CDR3 DNA sequence: TGCGCCAGCAGCTATTCGGAGCAAGAGACCCAGTACTTC.

This chain uses TRBV15 with TRBJ2-1, with D perhaps TRBD1 (5 bases). The CDR3 sequence is 14 residues long. Trimming removed 0 bases from V and 16 bases from J, with 19 bases in between. From germline, CDR1 is LNHNV and CDR2 YYDKDF (reference sequence). The CDR3, as DNA: TGTGCCACCAGCAGAGATAAGGCGGACAAGATGACCTTCTTC. Its protein is CATSRDKADKMTFF.

Remarks on this clone: Possible read error: a much larger clone is one base away. This rearrangement joins TRBV6-6 to TRBJ1-5; 10 bases fit TRBD1. In germline, CDR1 is MNHNY, CDR2 SVGAGI (reference sequence). The CDR3 length is 13 residues. In DNA form, the CDR3 reads TGTGTCAGCAGTTTGGACAGGGGGTCACCCCAGCATTTT. Protein: CVSSLDRGSPQHF.

The chain combines TRBV7-8 with TRBJ2-7; the D gene is possibly TRBD1 (5 bases). The CDR3 consists of 12 residues. V lost 5 bases and J 2 bases, leaving 7 bases between the germline ends. Germline V gene lookup returns CDR1 SGHVS and CDR2 FQNEAQ. CDR3 sequence: CASSMTAYEQYF. The CDR3, as DNA: TGTGCCAGCAGCATGACAGCCTACGAGCAGTACTTC. Full variable domain (outside the CDR3, taken from reference TRBV7-8 and TRBJ2-7): GAGVSQSPRYKVAKRGQDVALRCDPISGHVSLFWYQQALGQGPEFLTYFQNEAQLDKSGLPSDRFFAERPEGSVSTLKIQRTQQEDSAVYLCASSMTAYEQYFGPGTRLTVT.

Only a few counts were recorded for this clone. A read error may produce the germline difference seen at one junction end. This chain joins TRBV5-1 and TRBJ2-7, with TRBD2 identical over 8 bases. Looked up from germline, CDR1 is SGHRS and CDR2 is YFSETQ. The CDR3 consists of 14 residues. The CDR3 reads CASSLAGVSFEQYF. In DNA, the CDR3 is TGCGCCAGCAGCTTAGCGGGGGTATCCTTCGAGCAGTACTTC.

Notes on this clone: The junction departs from germline at one end; a sequencing error may be responsible. The chain uses TRBV7-2 and TRBJ1-1, with 9 bases identical to TRBD1. CDR1 and CDR2 (germline): SGHTA, FQGNSA. The CDR3 covers 13 residues. The CDR3 coding sequence is TGTGCCAGCATCTTACAGGGGGCGACTGAAGCTTTCTTT. Amino acids: CASILQGATEAFF. Combining the CDR3 with reference TRBV7-2 and TRBJ1-1 gives the whole variable domain GAGVSQSPSNKVTEKGKDVELRCDPISGHTALYWYRQSLGQGLEFLIYFQGNSAPDKSGLPSDRFSAERTGGSVSTLTIQRTQQEDSAVYLCASILQGATEAFFGQGTRLTVV.

The table lists this clone with a few counts. This rearrangement joins TRBV10-3 to TRBJ2-6; a weak D match, TRBD1 (6 bases). CDR3 length equals 14 residues. Trimming left V 9 bases short and J 1 base short, with 10 bases between. CDR1 and CDR2 (germline): ENHRY, SYGVKD. In nucleotides, the CDR3 is TGTGCCATGGCAGGGGCTTCTGGGGCCAACGTCCTGACTTTC. This sequence encodes CAMAGASGANVLTF.

This chain joins TRBV19 and TRBJ2-4; possible D gene TRBD1, 6 bases. Trimming left V 5 bases short and J 1 base short, with 18 bases between. There are 17 residues in the CDR3. From germline, CDR1 is LNHDA and CDR2 SQIVND (reference sequence). The CDR3 loop is CASSLERGSFAKNIQYF. CDR3 nucleotides: TGTGCCAGTAGTCTCGAGAGGGGGAGTTTCGCCAAAAACATTCAGTACTTC.

CDR3 in amino acids: CASSQGRTSDLAEQFF. Here the CDR3 DNA reads TGCGCCAGCAGCCAAGGTCGGACTAGTGACCTAGCTGAGCAGTTCTTC. The gene calls are TRBV4-1 and TRBJ2-1, with 7 nucleotides matching TRBD2. With V trimmed by 1 base and J by 9 bases, 12 bases remained unmatched. Germline values: CDR1 MGHRA, CDR2 YSYEKL. CDR3 size: 16 residues.

The chain employs TRBV29-1 and TRBJ2-5; possibly TRBD2 for D (6 bases). The germline V gene encodes CDR1 SQVTM and CDR2 ANQGSEA. CDR3 length equals 14 residues. The V end lost 7 bases, the J end lost 4 bases, and 19 bases lay between the germline ends. The CDR3 here is CSAQAGPVRETQYF. The CDR3 region has the DNA TGCAGCGCTCAGGCGGGGCCGGTGCGAGAGACCCAGTACTTC.

Only a few counts were recorded for this clone. The chain links TRBV18 to TRBJ1-2; D is uncertain. The V gene's germline CDR1 is KGHSH and CDR2 LQKENI. With 3 bases removed from V and 0 bases from J, the gap between germline ends came to 11 bases. The CDR3 has 15 residues. In DNA form, the CDR3 reads TGTGCCAGCTCACCTGCGACAACCCCTAACTATGGCTACACCTTC. This gives the protein CASSPATTPNYGYTF.

The V gene is TRBV2, the J gene TRBJ1-5; 7 positions match TRBD1. This CDR3 region has 12 residues. V dropped 3 bases and J dropped 7; count of bases not matched to a gene: 0. Germline V gives CDR1 SNHLY, CDR2 FYNNEI. In DNA form, the CDR3 reads TGTGCCAGCAGTGACAGGGGGCAGCCCCAGCATTTT. Protein: CASSDRGQPQHF.

In regard to this clone: The identical CDR3 is also encoded by other nucleotide sequences in the sample. The DNA for the CDR3 is TGTGCCAGTAGCGGACAGCTGAACACTGAAGCTTTCTTT. It is translated as CASSGQLNTEAFF. The gene calls are TRBV19 and TRBJ1-1; D perhaps matches TRBD1 (6 bases). In germline, CDR1 is LNHDA, CDR2 SQIVND (reference sequence). This CDR3 is 13 amino acids long. V was cut by 6 bases and J by 0 bases, with 8 bases left in between.

The chain employs TRBV4-3 and TRBJ2-2; 7 nucleotides match TRBD2. Germline values: CDR1 LGHNA, CDR2 YSLEER. The CDR3 length is 14 residues. V shed 0 bases and J 5 bases; nucleotides not matched to a gene: 0. The CDR3 bases are TGCGCCAGCAGCCAAGATAGCGGGACCGGGGAGCTGTTTTTT. Translated: CASSQDSGTGELFF.

This chain joins TRBV9 and TRBJ2-3, with unresolved D. V was pared by 4 bases and J by 4 bases, with 7 bases between. Germline V gene lookup returns CDR1 SGDLS and CDR2 YYNGEE. There are 12 residues in the CDR3. The CDR3 loop reads CASSLRPDTQYF. CDR3 in DNA: TGTGCCAGCAGCCTAAGGCCAGATACGCAGTATTTT. Combining the CDR3 with reference TRBV9 and TRBJ2-3 gives the whole variable domain DSGVTQTPKHLITATGQRVTLRCSPRSGDLSVYWYQQSLDQGLQFLIQYYNGEERAKGNILERFSAQQFPDLHSELNLSSLELGDSALYFCASSLRPDTQYFGPGTRLTVL.

The chain employs TRBV5-1 and TRBJ1-2; TRBD1 agrees at 9 bases. V gave up 3 bases and J gave up 6 bases; unmatched junction bases: 6. The CDR3 loop spans 14 amino acids. The germline V gene has CDR1 SGHRS and CDR2 YFSETQ. CDR3 nucleotides: TGCGCCAGCAGCTCCGGGACAGGGTTTCATGGCTACACCTTC. Residues: CASSSGTGFHGYTF.

V and J are TRBV10-3 and TRBJ2-7; 9 bases line up with TRBD2. The CDR3 has 15 amino acids. Germline loops: CDR1 ENHRY, CDR2 SYGVKD. With V trimmed by 3 bases and J by 2 bases, 5 bases remained unmatched. The CDR3 DNA reads as TGTGCCATCAGTGATTTGGCTAGCGGGACCTACGAGCAGTACTTC. This codes for CAISDLASGTYEQYF.

V is TRBV30 and J is TRBJ1-5; D is unresolved. CDR1 and CDR2 (germline): GTSNPN, SVGIG (reference sequence). This CDR3 contains 12 residues. Trimming took off 4 bases at V and 5 bases at J, with 9 bases between the two ends. The CDR3 loop reads CAWTFLHQPQHF. CDR3 DNA sequence: TGTGCCTGGACGTTTTTACATCAGCCCCAGCATTTT.

The chain employs TRBV27 and TRBJ2-7, with 7 positions matching TRBD2. This CDR3 has 13 amino acids. V dropped 3 bases and J dropped 7; count of bases not matched to a gene: 6. CDR1 and CDR2 from the germline V gene are MNHEY and SMNVEV (reference sequence). CDR3 protein: CASSFKRGGEQYF. The CDR3 DNA reads TGTGCCAGCAGTTTTAAGAGGGGAGGGGAGCAGTACTTC.